This TCR beta chain was observed in a study of blood T cell repertoires in COVID-19. Sequenced by immunoSEQ multiplex PCR; TCRdb stores in-frame clones only, minus some. The sample has 150,000 or so clones, over 80% seen once; the top ten hold approximately 5.3%. CDR3 length equals 12 residues. Between the trimmed V and J ends, which lost 5 bases and 3 bases, there was a span of 7 bases. The germline CDR1 and CDR2 sequences are LNHNV and YYDKDF (reference sequence). This receptor was obtained from a man in his sixties or seventies who had been exposed to COVID-19. The sequencing input was PBMCs or T cells enriched from blood (not recorded which). The V and J genes are TRBV15 and TRBJ1-1, with D hard to call. CDR3 in amino acids: CATSPGYTEAFF. The CDR3 DNA reads as TGTGCCACCAGCCCCGGTTACACTGAAGCTTTCTTT.